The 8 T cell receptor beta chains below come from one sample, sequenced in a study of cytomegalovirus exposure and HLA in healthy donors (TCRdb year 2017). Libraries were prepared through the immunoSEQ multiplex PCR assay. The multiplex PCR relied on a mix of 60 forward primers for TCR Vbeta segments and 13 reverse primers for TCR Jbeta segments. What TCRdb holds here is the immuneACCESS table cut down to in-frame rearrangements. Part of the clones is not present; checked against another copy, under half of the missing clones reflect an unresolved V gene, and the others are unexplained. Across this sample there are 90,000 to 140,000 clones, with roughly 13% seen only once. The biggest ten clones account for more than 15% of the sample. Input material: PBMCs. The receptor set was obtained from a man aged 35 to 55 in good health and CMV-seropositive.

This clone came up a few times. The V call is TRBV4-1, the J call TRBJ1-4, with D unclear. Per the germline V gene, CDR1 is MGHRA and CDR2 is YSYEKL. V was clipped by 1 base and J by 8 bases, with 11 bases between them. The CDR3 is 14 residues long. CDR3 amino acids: CASSQGGSGEKLFF. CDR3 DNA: TGCGCCAGCAGCCAAGGAGGGAGCGGAGAAAAACTGTTTTTT.

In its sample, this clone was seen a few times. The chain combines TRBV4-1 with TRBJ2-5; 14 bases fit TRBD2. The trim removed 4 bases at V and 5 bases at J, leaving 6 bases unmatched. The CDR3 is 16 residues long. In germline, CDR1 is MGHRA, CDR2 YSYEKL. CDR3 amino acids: CASSPLGLAGEETQYF. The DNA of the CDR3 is TGCGCCAGCAGCCCATTGGGACTAGCGGGAGAGGAGACCCAGTACTTC.

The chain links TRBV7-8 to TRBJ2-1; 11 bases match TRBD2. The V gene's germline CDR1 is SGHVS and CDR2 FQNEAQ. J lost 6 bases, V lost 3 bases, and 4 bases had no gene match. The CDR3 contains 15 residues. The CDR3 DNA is TGTGCCAGCAGCTTGAGACTAGCGGGGCGCAATGAGCAGTTCTTC. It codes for CASSLRLAGRNEQFF.

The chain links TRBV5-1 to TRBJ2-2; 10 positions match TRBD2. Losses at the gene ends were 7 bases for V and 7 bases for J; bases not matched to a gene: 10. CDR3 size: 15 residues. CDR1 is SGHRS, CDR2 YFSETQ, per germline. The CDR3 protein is CASAILGLASGELFF. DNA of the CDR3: TGCGCCAGCGCCATCCTGGGACTAGCGAGCGGGGAGCTGTTTTTT.

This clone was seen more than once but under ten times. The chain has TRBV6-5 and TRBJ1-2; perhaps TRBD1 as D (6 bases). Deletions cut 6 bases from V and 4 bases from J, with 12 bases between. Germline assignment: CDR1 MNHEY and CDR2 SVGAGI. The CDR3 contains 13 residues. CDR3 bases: TGTGCCAGCAGGCCCGGGACAAGCTATGGCTACACCTTC. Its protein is CASRPGTSYGYTF.

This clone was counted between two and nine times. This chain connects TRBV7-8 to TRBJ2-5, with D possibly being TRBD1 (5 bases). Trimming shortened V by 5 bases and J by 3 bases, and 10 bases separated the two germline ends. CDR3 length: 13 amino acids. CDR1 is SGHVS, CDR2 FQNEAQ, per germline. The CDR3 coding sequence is TGTGCCAGCAGCCTCCGCAGGGAAGAGACCCAGTACTTC. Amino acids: CASSLRREETQYF.

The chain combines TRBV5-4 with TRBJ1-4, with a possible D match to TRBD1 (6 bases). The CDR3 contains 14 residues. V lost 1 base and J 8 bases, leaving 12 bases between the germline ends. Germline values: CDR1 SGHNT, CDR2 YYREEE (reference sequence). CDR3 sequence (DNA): TGTGCCAGCAGCTTGCAGGGGACGATCGAAAAACTGTTTTTT. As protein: CASSLQGTIEKLFF. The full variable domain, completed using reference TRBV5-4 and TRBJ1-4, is ETGVTQSPTHLIKTRGQQVTLRCSSQSGHNTVSWYQQALGQGPQFIFQYYREEENGRGNFPPRFSGLQFPNYSSELNVNALELDDSALYLCASSLQGTIEKLFFGSGTQLSVL.

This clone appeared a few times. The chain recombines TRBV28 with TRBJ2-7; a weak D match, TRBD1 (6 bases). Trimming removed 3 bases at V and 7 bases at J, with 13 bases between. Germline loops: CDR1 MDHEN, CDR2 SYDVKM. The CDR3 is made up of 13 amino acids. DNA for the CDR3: TGTGCCAGCAGTTTCCAGGGGACGGGAGAGCAGTACTTC. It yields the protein CASSFQGTGEQYF.